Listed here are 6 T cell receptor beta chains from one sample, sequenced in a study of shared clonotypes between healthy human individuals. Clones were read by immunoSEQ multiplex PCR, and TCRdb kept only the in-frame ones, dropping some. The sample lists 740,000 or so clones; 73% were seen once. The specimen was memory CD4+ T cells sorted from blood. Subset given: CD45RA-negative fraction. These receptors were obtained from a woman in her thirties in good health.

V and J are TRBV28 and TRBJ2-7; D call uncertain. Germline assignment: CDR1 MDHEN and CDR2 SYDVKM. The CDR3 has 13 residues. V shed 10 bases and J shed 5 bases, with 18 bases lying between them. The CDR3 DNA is TGTGCCACCGTGACTGGAGTGGGAAACGAGCAGTACTTC. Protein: CATVTGVGNEQYF.

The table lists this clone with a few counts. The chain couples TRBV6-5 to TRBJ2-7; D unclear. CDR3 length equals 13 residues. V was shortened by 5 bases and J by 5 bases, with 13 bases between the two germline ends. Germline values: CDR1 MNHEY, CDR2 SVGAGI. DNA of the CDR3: TGTGCCAGCAGTAAAAACACGTTGAACGAGCAGTACTTC. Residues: CASSKNTLNEQYF.

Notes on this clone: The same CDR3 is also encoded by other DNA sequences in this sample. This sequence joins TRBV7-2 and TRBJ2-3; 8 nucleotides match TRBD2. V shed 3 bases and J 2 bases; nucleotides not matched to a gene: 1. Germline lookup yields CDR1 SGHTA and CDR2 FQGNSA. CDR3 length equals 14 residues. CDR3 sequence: CASSLGLVTDTQYF. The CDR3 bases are TGTGCCAGCAGCTTGGGACTAGTCACAGATACGCAGTATTTT.

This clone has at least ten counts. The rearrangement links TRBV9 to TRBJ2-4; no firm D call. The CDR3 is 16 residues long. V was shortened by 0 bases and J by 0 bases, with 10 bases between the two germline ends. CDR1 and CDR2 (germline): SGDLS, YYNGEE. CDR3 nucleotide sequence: TGTGCCAGCAGCGTAGATCAGCGCGGAGCCAAAAACATTCAGTACTTC. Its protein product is CASSVDQRGAKNIQYF.

As DNA, the CDR3 is TGTGCCAGCAGTGGGCCGGGACTAGCGGAAAGCACAGATACGCAGTATTTT. It specifies CASSGPGLAESTDTQYF. The chain is built from TRBV25-1 and TRBJ2-3, with 11 bases fitting TRBD2. Germline V gene lookup returns CDR1 MGHDK and CDR2 SYGVNS. The junction had 6 bases not matched to a gene; V was cut back by 4 bases and J by 0 bases. This CDR3 spans 17 amino acids.

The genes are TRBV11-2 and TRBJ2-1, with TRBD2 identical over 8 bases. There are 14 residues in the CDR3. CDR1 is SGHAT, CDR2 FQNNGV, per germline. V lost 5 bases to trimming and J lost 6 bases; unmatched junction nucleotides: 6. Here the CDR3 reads CASSPRGGSNEQFF. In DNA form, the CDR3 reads TGTGCCAGCAGCCCCCGGGGGGGTTCCAATGAGCAGTTCTTC. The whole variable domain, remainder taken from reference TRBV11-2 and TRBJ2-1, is EAGVAQSPRYKIIEKRQSVAFWCNPISGHATLYWYQQILGQGPKLLIQFQNNGVVDDSQLPKDRFSAERLKGVDSTLKIQPAKLEDSAVYLCASSPRGGSNEQFFGPGTRLTVL.